Following are 27 T cell receptor beta chains from one sample sequenced in a study of blood T cell repertoires in COVID-19. Using immunoSEQ multiplex PCR, the repertoire was profiled, and TCRdb retains in-frame clones only, with some absent. The sample holds approximately 220,000 clones, around 90% seen once. Source material: PBMCs or T cells enriched from blood (not recorded which). All receptors come from a man under 40 who had been exposed to COVID-19.

The V call is TRBV5-5, the J call TRBJ1-3; no clear D. V was clipped by 1 base and J by 0 bases, with 14 bases between them. CDR1 is SGHKS and CDR2 is YYEKEE in the germline V gene (reference sequence). This CDR3 region has 17 residues. CDR3 region: CASSLSVPLSSGNTIYF. The DNA for the CDR3 is TGTGCCAGCAGCTTGAGCGTTCCCCTTAGCTCTGGAAACACCATATATTTT.

The chain carries TRBV7-9 and TRBJ1-2; no definite D call. The germline gives CDR1 SEHNR, CDR2 FQNEAQ (reference sequence). The germline V and J ends were trimmed by 4 bases and 4 bases, with 16 bases remaining between them. This CDR3 is 15 amino acids long. This chain's CDR3 is CASSSTPGTLYGYTF. The CDR3 nucleotides are TGTGCCAGCAGCTCTACCCCAGGTACCCTCTATGGCTACACCTTC.

V and J are TRBV3-1 (or the pseudogene TRBV3-2) and TRBJ2-3, with D perhaps matching TRBD1 (6 bases). Per the germline V gene, CDR1 is LGHDT and CDR2 is YNNKEL (reference sequence). This CDR3 has 12 residues. V was cut by 8 bases and J by 2 bases, with 8 bases left in between. The CDR3 region is CASRDITDTQYF. The DNA of the CDR3 is TGTGCCAGCCGGGACATCACAGATACGCAGTATTTT.

V is TRBV18 and J is TRBJ1-2, with D tentatively TRBD1 (6 bases). This CDR3 is 13 amino acids long. Looked up from germline, CDR1 is KGHSH and CDR2 is LQKENI. Trimming removed 3 bases at V and 7 bases at J, with 12 bases between. CDR3 nucleotides: TGTGCCAGCTCACCCGACCAGGGGACTGGCTACACCTTC. Its protein product is CASSPDQGTGYTF.

The chain couples TRBV5-4 to TRBJ2-6; D remains unclear. Germline-derived CDR1 and CDR2 are SGHNT and YYREEE (reference sequence). The V and J ends lost 4 bases and 0 bases respectively, with 5 bases between them. The CDR3 loop spans 14 amino acids. This CDR3 is CASSLDSGANVLTF. The CDR3 nucleotides are TGTGCCAGCAGCCTAGACTCTGGGGCCAACGTCCTGACTTTC.

The chain uses TRBV12-5 and TRBJ2-2, with D possibly being TRBD2 (5 bases). The germline V and J ends were trimmed by 6 bases and 11 bases, with 13 bases remaining between them. In germline, CDR1 is LGHNT, CDR2 FRNRAP. CDR3 length: 12 amino acids. CDR3 in amino acids: CASGLGVPELFF. In nucleotides, the CDR3 is TGTGCTAGTGGCCTGGGAGTGCCCGAGCTGTTTTTT.

The V and J genes are TRBV29-1 and TRBJ2-5; 11 bases are shared with TRBD2. The V gene's germline CDR1 is SQVTM and CDR2 ANQGSEA. The CDR3 consists of 14 residues. The V gene end was trimmed by 1 base and the J gene end by 5 bases; junction bases not matched to a gene: 3. The CDR3 sequence: CSVEVAGGHETQYF. The CDR3 coding sequence is TGCAGCGTTGAAGTAGCGGGGGGGCACGAGACCCAGTACTTC.

Points on this clone: At the DNA level, this CDR3 is encoded by other sequences in the same sample as well. The CDR3 DNA reads as TGTGCCAGTAGTATGACAGGGTCCTCCTACGAGCAGTACTTC. The encoded protein is CASSMTGSSYEQYF. The rearrangement uses TRBV19 and TRBJ2-7, with 7 bases matching TRBD1. Germline V gene sequence: CDR1 LNHDA, CDR2 SQIVND (reference sequence). V was clipped by 3 bases and J by 0 bases; unmatched bases: 2. CDR3 length: 14 residues.

V and J are TRBV3-1 (or the pseudogene TRBV3-2) and TRBJ1-6; maybe TRBD1 (5 bases). CDR1 is LGHDT and CDR2 is YNNKEL in the germline V gene (reference sequence). The CDR3 covers 16 residues. Trimming cost V 3 bases and J 5 bases, with 14 bases left between them. CDR3 nucleotide sequence: TGTGCCAGCAGCCAGGGGGGGACGGTGAATAATTCACCCCTCCACTTT. It is translated as CASSQGGTVNNSPLHF.

The CDR3 DNA follows: TGTGCCAGTAGTATAGAGCCCCCAACTAGAGCAGATACGCAGTATTTT. This translates into CASSIEPPTRADTQYF. J is TRBJ2-3 and V is TRBV19, with a tentative D call TRBD2 (5 bases). There are 16 residues in the CDR3. Germline CDR1 is LNHDA and CDR2 is SQIVND (reference sequence). The ends were cut back, 0 bases at V and 4 bases at J, with 14 bases in the middle.

The rearrangement joins TRBV25-1 to TRBJ1-6, with D maybe TRBD1 (5 bases). Germline V gives CDR1 MGHDK, CDR2 SYGVNS. This CDR3 is 15 amino acids long. The ends were cut back, 6 bases at V and 14 bases at J, with 23 bases in the middle. CDR3 loop: CASSLLGVEGQALHF. In DNA, the CDR3 is TGTGCCAGCAGCCTTCTAGGGGTGGAGGGTCAGGCCCTCCACTTT.

The CDR3 is CASTRDPRGGYEQYF. The CDR3 DNA is TGTGCCAGCACCCGAGATCCTAGAGGGGGATACGAGCAGTACTTC. The chain has TRBV27 and TRBJ2-7, with D possibly matching TRBD1 (6 bases). V lost 7 bases and J 4 bases, leaving 20 bases between the germline ends. Germline CDR1 MNHEY, CDR2 SMNVEV (reference sequence). This CDR3 spans 15 amino acids.

The chain couples TRBV10-2 to TRBJ2-2; D possibly corresponds to TRBD2 (5 bases). Germline loops: CDR1 WSHSY, CDR2 SAAADI. This CDR3 has 13 amino acids. Deletions cut 10 bases from V and 0 bases from J, with 9 bases between. In nucleotides, the CDR3 is TGCGCCACCGGGGAAGCGAACACCGGGGAGCTGTTTTTT. Its protein product is CATGEANTGELFF.

This sequence joins TRBV7-2 and TRBJ1-2; D is possibly TRBD1 (5 bases). The germline V gene has CDR1 SGHTA and CDR2 FQGNSA. The CDR3 is made up of 17 amino acids. The V end lost 3 bases, the J end lost 6 bases, and 23 bases lay between the germline ends. The CDR3 DNA sequence: TGTGCCAGCAGCTTTCGTCAGGGCCTGGCCCCCACTGATGGCTACACCTTC. Its protein product is CASSFRQGLAPTDGYTF.

This chain uses TRBV27 with TRBJ2-3; the D gene is possibly TRBD2 (5 bases). V gave up 8 bases and J gave up 10 bases, with 16 bases separating them. Germline-derived CDR1 and CDR2 are MNHEY and SMNVEV (reference sequence). The CDR3 runs 12 residues. CDR3 in amino acids: CASSLGRRAQYF. The CDR3 coding sequence is TGTGCCAGCTCCCTTGGCAGGCGGGCGCAGTATTTT.

V gene TRBV4-1 combines with J gene TRBJ1-5, with D perhaps TRBD1 (5 bases). Germline assignment: CDR1 MGHRA and CDR2 YSYEKL. V gave up 4 bases and J gave up 6 bases, with 16 bases separating them. The CDR3 loop spans 15 amino acids. Here the CDR3 DNA reads TGCGCCAGCAGCCCCGGGACTAGGGCGATTCAGCCCCAGCATTTT. It is translated as CASSPGTRAIQPQHF.

The chain combines TRBV5-1 with TRBJ1-4; 7 nucleotides align to TRBD1. The CDR3 is 14 residues long. Germline V gives CDR1 SGHRS, CDR2 YFSETQ. V shed 4 bases and J 8 bases; nucleotides not matched to a gene: 8. The CDR3 is CASSPGDSGEKLFF. In nucleotides, the CDR3 is TGCGCCAGCAGCCCGGGGGACAGCGGGGAAAAACTGTTTTTT.

The chain joins TRBV6-6 to TRBJ1-5, with TRBD1 matching 9 bases. The CDR3 has 15 amino acids. CDR1 MNHNY and CDR2 SVGAGI come from the germline V gene (reference sequence). Trimming removed 6 bases from V and 4 bases from J; junction bases left unmatched: 7. DNA of the CDR3: TGTGCCAGCAGATCGGACAGGGGTCAGAATCAGCCCCAGCATTTT. This encodes CASRSDRGQNQPQHF.

The V gene is TRBV5-4, the J gene TRBJ1-2; D may be TRBD1 (5 bases). The CDR3 loop spans 14 amino acids. Trimming took 0 bases from V and 4 from J, leaving 10 bases between them. Germline lookup yields CDR1 SGHNT and CDR2 YYREEE (reference sequence). Here the CDR3 reads CASSLGGGAYGYTF. DNA of the CDR3: TGTGCCAGCAGCTTGGGGGGAGGGGCCTATGGCTACACCTTC.

V usage is TRBV4-1 and J usage is TRBJ1-6; 8 positions agree with TRBD1. The V and J ends lost 1 base and 10 bases, in that order; junction bases with no gene match: 6. The CDR3 is 15 amino acids. Germline CDR1 is MGHRA and CDR2 is YSYEKL. CDR3 protein: CASSQVGTGGSPLHF. The CDR3, as DNA: TGCGCCAGCAGCCAAGTGGGGACAGGCGGCTCACCCCTCCACTTT.

The count of this clone is one. This chain connects TRBV25-1 to TRBJ1-1; D may be TRBD1 (6 bases). CDR1 is MGHDK, CDR2 SYGVNS, per germline. This CDR3 is 14 amino acids long. Trimming cost V 3 bases and J 1 base, with 9 bases left between them. The CDR3 sequence is CASSDRGRNTEAFF. The CDR3 DNA sequence: TGTGCCAGCAGTGACAGGGGCAGGAACACTGAAGCTTTCTTT.

The genes are TRBV12-3 or TRBV12-4 and TRBJ2-3, with no clear D. V was pared by 7 bases and J by 6 bases, with 11 bases between. The CDR3 runs 12 residues. This CDR3 reads CASTKTEDTQYF. As DNA, the CDR3 is TGTGCCAGCACCAAAACCGAGGATACGCAGTATTTT.

The chain has TRBV19 and TRBJ1-5, with D unclear. The CDR3 is 15 amino acids. The ends were cut back, 5 bases at V and 2 bases at J, with 13 bases in the middle. Germline values: CDR1 LNHDA, CDR2 SQIVND (reference sequence). The chain's CDR3 is CASSLSGRGNQPQHF. The DNA of the CDR3 is TGTGCCAGTAGTTTGTCCGGGCGGGGCAATCAGCCCCAGCATTTT.

This chain joins TRBV14 and TRBJ2-2; 9 bases agree with TRBD1. The CDR3 consists of 17 residues. Per the germline V gene, CDR1 is SGHDN and CDR2 is FVKESK. V lost 1 base to trimming and J lost 6 bases; unmatched junction nucleotides: 9. For the CDR3, the DNA is TGTGCCAGCAGCCAAGGGTGGACAGGGGTGATGTCCGGGGAGCTGTTTTTT. Translation: CASSQGWTGVMSGELFF.

The chain couples TRBV27 to TRBJ2-2; D may be TRBD1 (6 bases). The ends were cut back, 5 bases at V and 4 bases at J, with 20 bases in the middle. The germline V gene has CDR1 MNHEY and CDR2 SMNVEV (reference sequence). CDR3 length: 17 amino acids. Written as DNA, the CDR3 is TGTGCCAGCAGTCTCCGGGACACTGTATATTCCACCGGGGAGCTGTTTTTT. Residues: CASSLRDTVYSTGELFF.

The chain employs TRBV4-2 and TRBJ2-7; TRBD2 matches at 7 bases. Germline V gene lookup returns CDR1 LGHNA and CDR2 YNFKEQ. The V segment lost 3 bases and the J segment 4 bases; nucleotides outside the gene matches: 0. This CDR3 is 12 amino acids long. In DNA, the CDR3 is TGTGCCAGCAGCCAGGGGGGGTACGAGCAGTACTTC. Its protein is CASSQGGYEQYF.

The chain's CDR3 is CASELTGGSDEQYF. In DNA, the CDR3 is TGTGCTAGTGAGCTGACCGGGGGGAGCGACGAGCAGTACTTC. The chain uses TRBV12-5 and TRBJ2-7; 7 bases agree with TRBD2. Germline V gives CDR1 LGHNT, CDR2 FRNRAP. This CDR3 contains 14 residues. V shed 7 bases and J 5 bases; nucleotides not matched to a gene: 11.